The following is a T cell receptor (beta chain) sequence with its context. Its antigen remains unknown. Purified naive CD4+ T cells were depleted of CD25+ Tregs. Germline V CDR1 and CDR2: SGDLS, YYNGEE. Losses at the gene ends were 3 bases for V and 7 bases for J; bases not matched to a gene: 9. This CDR3 is built from 14 residues. After constant-region reverse-primer amplification, full-length variable regions underwent semi-nested PCR with Nested Universal Primer A. TCRdb independently ran MiXCR on the 5' RACE reads; one entry per CDR3 protein. The table lists roughly 38,000 distinct CDR3 sequences, around 18% of them singletons. Study-level points and caveats: In terms of TCR gene usage, tumor memory CD4+ T cells clustered together with blood and lymph node memory CD4+ cells, as well as with lymph node naive CD4+ cells. Greatest tumor Treg TCR overlap was with tumor naive CD4+ cells.

The sequence came from a female donor with breast cancer. The J gene is TRBJ1-1, the V gene TRBV9, with TRBD1 identical over 7 bases. Specimen: naive CD4+ T cells sorted from a lymph node. The subset: naive CD4+ T cells, CD4+CD45RA+CD25-. The CDR3, as DNA: TGTGCCAGCAGCGCGCGGGACAGCGGACATGAAGCTTTCTTT. Translation: CASSARDSGHEAFF.